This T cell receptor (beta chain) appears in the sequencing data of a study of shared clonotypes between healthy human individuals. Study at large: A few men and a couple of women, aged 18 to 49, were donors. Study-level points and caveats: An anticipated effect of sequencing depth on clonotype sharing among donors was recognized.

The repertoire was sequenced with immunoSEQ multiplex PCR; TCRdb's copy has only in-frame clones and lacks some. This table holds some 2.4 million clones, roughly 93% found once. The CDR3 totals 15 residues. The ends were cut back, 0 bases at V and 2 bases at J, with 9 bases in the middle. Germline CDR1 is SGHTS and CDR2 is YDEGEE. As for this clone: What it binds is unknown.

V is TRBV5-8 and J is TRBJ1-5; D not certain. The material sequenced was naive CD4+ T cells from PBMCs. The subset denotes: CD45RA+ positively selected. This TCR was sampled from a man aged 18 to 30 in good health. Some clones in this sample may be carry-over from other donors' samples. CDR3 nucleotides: TGTGCCAGCAGCTTGGAGGGTACGGGCAATCAGCCCCAGCATTTT. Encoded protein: CASSLEGTGNQPQHF.